This T cell receptor (beta chain) was retrieved from a study of blood T cell repertoires in COVID-19. Study background: Some COVID-19 samples were acute and others convalescent; all came from the United States, Italy and Spain.

The authors' processing: Reference gene primer amplification in the assay estimated nucleated cell counts. This table comes from immunoSEQ multiplex PCR, and its TCRdb copy is limited to in-frame clones, with some not included. Clone size and V and J calls were adopted from that table, with D and trimming inferred from the DNA. This table has more than 150,000 clones, about 88% appearing once. Participant-given clinical history determined each cohort assignment. Two consecutive negative NP/OP PCR tests, clearance, or resolved symptoms defined Cohort 3 recovery. Germline V lookup: CDR1 MNHEY, CDR2 SMNVEV (reference sequence). V lost 5 bases, J lost 2 bases, and 4 bases stayed unmatched. The CDR3 consists of 14 residues.

The sequence came from a woman between 50 and 59 years old who had recovered from COVID-19. This sequence joins TRBV27 and TRBJ2-3; 7 bases line up with TRBD1. Sequencing was performed on PBMCs or T cells enriched from blood (not recorded which). The CDR3 is CASSKDRVTDTQYF. CDR3 DNA sequence: TGTGCCAGCAGTAAAGACAGGGTCACAGATACGCAGTATTTT.